This entry lists 20 T cell receptor beta chains sequenced from one sample in a study of neurological immune-mediated disorders (dated by TCRdb to between 2017 and 2020). The library came from 5' RACE. TCRdb names Illumina HiSeq 2500 as the instrument used. TCRdb redid the processing of the public reads, applying fastp at Q25 and MiXCR, and retained in-frame beta chains. Identical CDR3 protein sequences are pooled into one entry, listed with their most common genes and DNA. The sample yields under 65,000 distinct CDR3 sequences; more than 20% were counted once. 3.5% to 5.5% of the sample goes to the ten largest clones. In light of the paper, this sample's time point label describes: technical triplicate 2. Sequenced material: PBMCs. Receptors were obtained from a man between 60 and 75 years old with HTLV-1-associated myelopathy (HAM/TSP).

The sample holds many counts of this clonotype. This chain links TRBV11-3 with TRBJ2-2; no clear D. CDR1 and CDR2 from the germline V gene are SGHNT and YENEEA. The V end was cut by 3 bases, the J end by 7 bases, with 15 bases between. This CDR3 comprises 15 residues. This CDR3 reads CASSLELFPVGELFF. CDR3 DNA: TGTGCCAGCAGCTTGGAGCTCTTCCCGGTCGGGGAGCTGTTTTTT.

This clonotype was counted at least ten times. This chain joins TRBV12-3 or TRBV12-4 and TRBJ2-5; TRBD1 agrees at 7 bases. This CDR3 has 13 residues. The V gene end was trimmed by 5 bases and the J gene end by 2 bases; junction bases not matched to a gene: 2. DNA of the CDR3: TGTGCCAGCAGTCTCAGGGGGCAAGAGACCCAGTACTTC. Translated: CASSLRGQETQYF.

The chain is built from TRBV2 and TRBJ2-2, with TRBD2 matching 7 bases. CDR3 length: 15 residues. Germline CDR1 SNHLY, CDR2 FYNNEI. After removal of 7 bases from V and 1 base from J, the junction contained 6 bases not matched to a gene. The CDR3 bases are TGTGCCAGCACCCTGCTAGCGGAGAACACCGGGGAGCTGTTTTTT. Its translation is CASTLLAENTGELFF. Complete variable domain (other parts from reference TRBV2 and TRBJ2-2): EPEVTQTPSHQVTQMGQEVILRCVPISNHLYFYWYRQILGQKVEFLVSFYNNEISEKSEIFDDQFSVERPDGSNFTLKIRSTKLEDSAMYFCASTLLAENTGELFFGEGSRLTVL.

This clonotype was seen repeatedly, ten times or more. The genes are TRBV5-1 and TRBJ2-5; no clear D gene. V shed 2 bases and J shed 1 base, with 6 bases lying between them. The germline gives CDR1 SGHRS, CDR2 YFSETQ. The CDR3 totals 13 residues. The CDR3 region is CASSFLGQETQYF. CDR3 sequence (DNA): TGCGCCAGCAGCTTTCTAGGCCAAGAGACCCAGTACTTC.

This clonotype has at least ten counts. The chain recombines TRBV2 with TRBJ1-4, with D tentatively TRBD1 (5 bases). Trimming took off 1 base at V and 8 bases at J, with 11 bases between the two ends. Germline CDR1 and CDR2: SNHLY and FYNNEI. CDR3 length: 14 amino acids. As DNA, the CDR3 is TGTGCCAGCAGTGAAGAGGGGCGTAGGGAAAAACTGTTTTTT. Its protein is CASSEEGRREKLFF.

The sample holds many counts of this clonotype. The chain recombines TRBV5-8 with TRBJ2-3; 9 bases line up with TRBD1. After removal of 4 bases from V and 4 bases from J, the junction contained 10 bases not matched to a gene. Germline V CDR1 and CDR2: SGHTS, YDEGEE. There are 16 residues in the CDR3. CDR3 residues: CASSLPGTGSADTQYF. The DNA of the CDR3 is TGTGCCAGCAGCCTGCCCGGGACAGGGTCGGCAGATACGCAGTATTTT.

This rearrangement joins TRBV9 to TRBJ1-1; weak D call: TRBD1 (5 bases). Per the germline V gene, CDR1 is SGDLS and CDR2 is YYNGEE. The V gene lost 1 base and the J gene lost 3 bases, with 10 bases spanning the gap. CDR3 length: 14 residues. The CDR3 spells CASSVRGEHTEAFF. The CDR3 bases are TGTGCCAGCAGCGTAAGGGGAGAGCACACTGAAGCTTTCTTT.

This clonotype came up many times. The chain carries TRBV2 and TRBJ1-4; the D is unclear. Trimming stripped 8 bases from V and 7 bases from J, with 14 bases between. The CDR3 consists of 13 residues. Germline V lookup: CDR1 SNHLY, CDR2 FYNNEI. The CDR3 region is CASSDGIGEKLFF. The CDR3 coding sequence is TGTGCCAGCTCTGACGGGATTGGTGAAAAACTGTTTTTT.

This clonotype was detected only once. This clone may be a read error of a much larger clone one base away. The J gene is TRBJ1-2, the V gene TRBV7-9; D is undetermined. The CDR3 length is 13 residues. Germline V gene lookup returns CDR1 SEHNR and CDR2 FQNEAQ (reference sequence). Trimming pared 4 bases from V and 4 bases from J, leaving 10 bases between. The CDR3, as DNA: TGTGCCAGCAGCTCGCAGTGTTCCTATGGCTACACCTTC. It specifies CASSSQCSYGYTF.

The V and J genes are TRBV5-5 and TRBJ2-7, with D unclear. The CDR3 has 13 amino acids. Germline CDR1 SGHKS, CDR2 YYEKEE (reference sequence). V shed 8 bases and J shed 6 bases, with 18 bases lying between them. In DNA form, the CDR3 reads TGTGCCAGAAGCCTACCCCGATTCTTCGAGCAGTACTTC. Amino acid sequence: CARSLPRFFEQYF.

This chain connects TRBV20-1 to TRBJ1-1; maybe TRBD1 (6 bases). Trimming stripped 3 bases from V and 0 bases from J, with 14 bases between. Germline CDR1 DFQATT, CDR2 SNEGSKA (reference sequence). The CDR3 covers 15 residues. The chain's CDR3 is CSASPTGPLNTEAFF. In DNA form, the CDR3 reads TGCAGTGCTAGTCCGACAGGACCCTTGAACACTGAAGCTTTCTTT.

This clonotype was seen many times. The chain recombines TRBV2 with TRBJ2-1; D is perhaps TRBD2 (7 bases). The CDR3 contains 15 residues. Deletions cut 6 bases from V and 2 bases from J, with 14 bases between. CDR1 and CDR2 from the germline V gene are SNHLY and FYNNEI. CDR3: CASRSGRGTYNEQFF. CDR3 coding DNA: TGTGCCAGCAGAAGTGGGAGGGGGACCTACAATGAGCAGTTCTTC.

The V call is TRBV5-1, the J call TRBJ2-7; a possible D gene is TRBD2 (5 bases). From germline, CDR1 is SGHRS and CDR2 YFSETQ. V lost 2 bases and J 3 bases, leaving 12 bases between the germline ends. CDR3 length: 14 amino acids. The CDR3 DNA sequence: TGCGCCAGCAGCTTAAGACGGGGAATCTACGAGCAGTACTTC. Protein: CASSLRRGIYEQYF.

The table lists this clonotype with many counts. The chain recombines TRBV5-1 with TRBJ2-3, with D tentatively TRBD1 (6 bases). CDR3 size: 15 residues. With 3 bases removed from V and 2 bases from J, the gap between germline ends came to 13 bases. The germline V gene encodes CDR1 SGHRS and CDR2 YFSETQ. CDR3 amino acids: CASSSSGQNTDTQYF. The CDR3 coding sequence is TGCGCCAGCAGCTCCAGCGGACAGAACACAGATACGCAGTATTTT.

The genes are TRBV18 and TRBJ1-2; 8 bases are shared with TRBD1. The CDR3 is 15 residues long. The V gene end was trimmed by 1 base and the J gene end by 6 bases; junction bases not matched to a gene: 7. CDR1 KGHSH and CDR2 LQKENI come from the germline V gene. As DNA, the CDR3 is TGTGCCAGCTCACCACTACCGGGACAGGAGGATGGCTACACCTTC. Amino acids: CASSPLPGQEDGYTF. Full variable domain (rest looked up from reference TRBV18 and TRBJ1-2): NAGVMQNPRHLVRRRGQEARLRCSPMKGHSHVYWYRQLPEEGLKFMVYLQKENIIDESGMPKERFSAEFPKEGPSILRIQQVVRGDSAAYFCASSPLPGQEDGYTFGSGTRLTVV.

This clonotype was detected ten times or more. The rearrangement uses TRBV9 and TRBJ1-4; D gene unclear. Per germline, CDR1 SGDLS and CDR2 YYNGEE. The germline V and J ends were trimmed by 4 bases and 3 bases, with 13 bases remaining between them. The CDR3 loop spans 15 amino acids. As DNA, the CDR3 is TGTGCCAGCAGCCCCCGGGCGGATTCTAATGAAAAACTGTTTTTT. It is translated as CASSPRADSNEKLFF.

This clonotype was detected ten times or more. This rearrangement joins TRBV5-1 to TRBJ1-2; possibly TRBD1 for D (5 bases). Germline V gives CDR1 SGHRS, CDR2 YFSETQ. CDR3 length: 15 residues. V was clipped by 4 bases and J by 0 bases, with 13 bases between them. The CDR3 DNA reads as TGCGCCAGCAGCCGGCCGGGGACGTCTAACTATGGCTACACCTTC. The encoded protein is CASSRPGTSNYGYTF.

This clonotype occurred many times. The V and J genes are TRBV29-1 and TRBJ1-1; a weak D match, TRBD1 (5 bases). Trimming shortened V by 7 bases and J by 1 base, and 7 bases separated the two germline ends. CDR1 and CDR2 (germline): SQVTM, ANQGSEA. This CDR3 has 11 amino acids. CDR3 bases: TGCAGCGCGACAGAGAACACTGAAGCTTTCTTT. Its protein product is CSATENTEAFF.

This clonotype is a singleton in its sample. The gene calls are TRBV9 and TRBJ2-5; tentatively, D is TRBD1 or TRBD2 (5 bases each). Trimming removed 4 bases from V and 3 bases from J, with 13 bases in between. This CDR3 spans 14 amino acids. CDR1 and CDR2 from the germline V gene are SGDLS and YYNGEE. DNA of the CDR3: TGTGCCAGCAGCCGGGACCAAAACAAAGAGACCCAGTACTTC. It translates to CASSRDQNKETQYF. The variable domain in full, with the rest retrieved from reference TRBV9 and TRBJ2-5, is DSGVTQTPKHLITATGQRVTLRCSPRSGDLSVYWYQQSLDQGLQFLIQYYNGEERAKGNILERFSAQQFPDLHSELNLSSLELGDSALYFCASSRDQNKETQYFGPGTRLLVL.

V is TRBV14 and J is TRBJ2-1, with 7 bases matching TRBD2. The CDR3 contains 16 residues. V shed 3 bases and J 7 bases; nucleotides not matched to a gene: 12. CDR1 is SGHDN and CDR2 is FVKESK in the germline V gene. The CDR3 protein is CASSHVSGTGRNEQFF. CDR3 in DNA: TGTGCCAGCAGCCATGTAAGCGGGACTGGGCGTAATGAGCAGTTCTTC.